This record looks at one T cell receptor beta chain sequence and its context. Using immunoSEQ multiplex PCR, the repertoire was profiled, and TCRdb retains in-frame clones only, with some absent. The sample contains roughly 340,000 clones, 89% of which appear only once. V was pared by 7 bases and J by 4 bases, with 6 bases of the junction left unmatched. The CDR3 covers 13 residues. The data belong to a study of blood T cell repertoires in COVID-19. Across the whole study: Sources were T cells, B-cell-depleted T cells, or PBMCs; the material itself was cDNA or gDNA.

The Seattle site enrolled patients during active infection and followed them longitudinally. V usage is TRBV12-3 or TRBV12-4 and J usage is TRBJ1-2, with 7 bases that match TRBD1. Material for sequencing was peripheral blood. The receptor was isolated from a woman aged 25 to 39 with COVID-19, enrolled during active disease. Written as DNA, the CDR3 is TGTGCCAGCACTAAACAGGGGCCCTATGGCTACACCTTC. This gives the protein CASTKQGPYGYTF.